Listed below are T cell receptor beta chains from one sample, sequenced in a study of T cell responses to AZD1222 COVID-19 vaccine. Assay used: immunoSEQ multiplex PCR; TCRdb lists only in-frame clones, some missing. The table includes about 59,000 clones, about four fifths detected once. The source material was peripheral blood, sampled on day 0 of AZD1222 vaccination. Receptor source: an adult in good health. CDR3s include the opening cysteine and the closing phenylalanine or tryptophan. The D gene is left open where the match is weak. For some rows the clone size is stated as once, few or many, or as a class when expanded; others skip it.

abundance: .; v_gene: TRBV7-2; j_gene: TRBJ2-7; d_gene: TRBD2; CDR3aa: CASSVRGGSYEQYF; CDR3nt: TGTGCCAGCAGCGTACGCGGGGGTTCGTACGAGCAGTACTTC
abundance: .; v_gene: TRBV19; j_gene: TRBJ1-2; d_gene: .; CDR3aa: CASSTPSSRVYGYTF; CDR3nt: TGTGCCAGTAGTACCCCCTCCTCTAGGGTCTATGGCTACACCTTC
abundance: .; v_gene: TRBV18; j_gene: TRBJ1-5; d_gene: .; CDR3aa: CASSRFDSNQPQHF; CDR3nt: TGTGCCAGCTCACGATTTGATAGCAATCAGCCCCAGCATTTT
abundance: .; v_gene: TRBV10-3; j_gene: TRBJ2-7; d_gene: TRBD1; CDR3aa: CAISEGTGRYEQYF; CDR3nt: TGTGCCATCAGTGAAGGGACAGGGCGCTACGAGCAGTACTTC
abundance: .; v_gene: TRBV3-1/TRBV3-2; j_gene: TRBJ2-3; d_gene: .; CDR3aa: CASSQPPLDTQYF; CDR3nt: TGTGCCAGCAGCCAACCCCCTCTTGATACGCAGTATTTT
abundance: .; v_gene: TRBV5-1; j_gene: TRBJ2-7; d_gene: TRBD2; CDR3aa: CASSSRTSGGDYEQYF; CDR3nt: TGCGCCAGCAGCTCCCGGACTAGCGGGGGGGATTACGAGCAGTACTTC
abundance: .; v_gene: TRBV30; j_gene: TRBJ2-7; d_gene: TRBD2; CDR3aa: CASTSGGYEQYF; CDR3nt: TGTGCTTCGACTAGCGGGGGATACGAGCAGTACTTC
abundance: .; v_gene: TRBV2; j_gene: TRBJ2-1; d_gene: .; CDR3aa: CASTFLQSSYNEQFF; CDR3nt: TGTGCCAGCACATTCCTTCAGAGCTCCTACAATGAGCAGTTCTTC
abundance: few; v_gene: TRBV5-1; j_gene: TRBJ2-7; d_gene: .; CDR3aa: CASSLKRSVSYEQYF; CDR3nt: TGCGCCAGCAGCTTAAAGAGGAGCGTAAGCTACGAGCAGTACTTC
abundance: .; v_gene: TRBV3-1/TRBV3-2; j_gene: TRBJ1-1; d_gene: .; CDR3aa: CASSQDPPLGSEAFF; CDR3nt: TGTGCCAGCAGCCAAGATCCCCCCTTAGGATCTGAAGCTTTCTTT
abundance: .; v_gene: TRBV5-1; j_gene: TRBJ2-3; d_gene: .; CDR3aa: CASSPDEFTDTQYF; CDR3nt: TGCGCCAGCAGCCCGGATGAGTTCACAGATACGCAGTATTTT
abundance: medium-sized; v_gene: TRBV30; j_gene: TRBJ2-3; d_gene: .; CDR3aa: CAWTYRLEADTQYF; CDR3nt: TGTGCCTGGACTTACAGGTTGGAAGCAGATACGCAGTATTTT
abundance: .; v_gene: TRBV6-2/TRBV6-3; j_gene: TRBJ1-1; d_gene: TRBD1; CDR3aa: CASSLTGQGLTEAFF; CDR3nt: TGTGCCAGCAGTCTAACGGGACAGGGCTTAACTGAAGCTTTCTTT
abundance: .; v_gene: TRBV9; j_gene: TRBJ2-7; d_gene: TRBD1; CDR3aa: CASSVGDRGHYEQYF; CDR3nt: TGTGCCAGCAGCGTGGGGGACAGGGGGCACTACGAGCAGTACTTC
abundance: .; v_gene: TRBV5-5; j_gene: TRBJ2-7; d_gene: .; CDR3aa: CASTSGPLSAEQYF; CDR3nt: TGTGCCAGCACCTCGGGGCCCCTCAGCGCCGAGCAGTACTTC
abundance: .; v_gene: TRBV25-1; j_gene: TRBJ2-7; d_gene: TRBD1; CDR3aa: CASSDPHEAGGYEQYF; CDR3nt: TGTGCCAGCAGTGACCCCCACGAGGCAGGGGGCTACGAGCAGTACTTC
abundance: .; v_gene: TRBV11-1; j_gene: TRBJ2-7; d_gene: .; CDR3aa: CASSPGLAYEQYF; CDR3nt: TGTGCCAGCAGCCCGGGCCTAGCGTACGAGCAGTACTTC
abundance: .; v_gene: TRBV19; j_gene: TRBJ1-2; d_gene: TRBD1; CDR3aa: CASSRLGTGNYGYTF; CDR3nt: TGTGCCAGTAGTAGACTTGGGACAGGAAACTATGGCTACACCTTC
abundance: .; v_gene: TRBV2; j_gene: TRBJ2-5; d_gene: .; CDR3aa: CASSEGGGAGTQETQYF; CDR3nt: TGTGCCAGCAGTGAAGGGGGTGGTGCGGGGACCCAAGAGACCCAGTACTTC
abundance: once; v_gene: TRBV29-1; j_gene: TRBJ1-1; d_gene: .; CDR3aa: CSVRGRNTEAFF; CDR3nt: TGCAGCGTTAGGGGAAGGAACACTGAAGCTTTCTTT
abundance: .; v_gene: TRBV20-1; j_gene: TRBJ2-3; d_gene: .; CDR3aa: CSASREPTQYF; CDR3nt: TGCAGTGCCTCCCGCGAGCCCACGCAGTATTTT
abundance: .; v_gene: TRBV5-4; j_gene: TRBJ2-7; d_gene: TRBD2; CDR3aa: CASSPAGSLYEQYF; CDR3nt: TGTGCCAGCAGCCCAGCGGGGTCCCTCTACGAGCAGTACTTC
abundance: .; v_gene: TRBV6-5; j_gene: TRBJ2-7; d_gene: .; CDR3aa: CASSRRRGYEQYF; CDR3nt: TGTGCCAGCAGTCGCCGACGAGGCTACGAGCAGTACTTC
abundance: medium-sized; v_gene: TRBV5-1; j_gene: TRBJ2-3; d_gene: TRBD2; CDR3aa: CASSLVPFEAGALNTQYF; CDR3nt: TGCGCCAGCAGCTTGGTGCCCTTCGAAGCGGGGGCCCTAAATACGCAGTATTTT
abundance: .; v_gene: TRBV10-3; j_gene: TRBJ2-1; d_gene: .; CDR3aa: CAITRDPDGYNEQFF; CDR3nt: TGTGCCATCACCCGGGACCCGGACGGTTACAATGAGCAGTTCTTC
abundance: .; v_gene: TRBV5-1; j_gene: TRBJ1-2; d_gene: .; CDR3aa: CANSSKGVRGYGYTF; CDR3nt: TGCGCCAACTCGTCAAAGGGGGTACGAGGGTATGGCTACACCTTC
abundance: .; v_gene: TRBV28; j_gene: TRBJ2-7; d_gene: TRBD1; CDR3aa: CASASTGWEQYF; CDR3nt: TGTGCCAGCGCGTCGACAGGGTGGGAGCAGTACTTC
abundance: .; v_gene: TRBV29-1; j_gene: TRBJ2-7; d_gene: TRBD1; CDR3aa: CSTVTGSGEQYF; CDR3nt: TGCAGCACAGTGACAGGGTCGGGCGAGCAGTACTTC
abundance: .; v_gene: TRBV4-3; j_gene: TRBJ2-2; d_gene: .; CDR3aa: CASSQDRVANTGELFF; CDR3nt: TGCGCCAGCAGCCAAGATCGGGTGGCCAACACCGGGGAGCTGTTTTTT
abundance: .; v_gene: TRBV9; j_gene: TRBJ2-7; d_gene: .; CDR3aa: CASSDQDWDEQYF; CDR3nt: TGTGCCAGCAGTGATCAGGATTGGGACGAGCAGTACTTC
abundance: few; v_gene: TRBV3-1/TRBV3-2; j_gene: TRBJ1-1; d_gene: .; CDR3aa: CASSQVSGVNTEAFF; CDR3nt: TGTGCCAGCAGCCAAGTTTCAGGGGTGAACACTGAAGCTTTCTTT
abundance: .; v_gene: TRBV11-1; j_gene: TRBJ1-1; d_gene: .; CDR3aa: CASSLEMMNTEAFF; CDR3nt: TGTGCCAGCAGCTTAGAAATGATGAACACTGAAGCTTTCTTT
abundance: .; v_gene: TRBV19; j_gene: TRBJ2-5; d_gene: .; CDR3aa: CASSVGQETQYF; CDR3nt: TGTGCCAGTAGTGTAGGCCAAGAGACCCAGTACTTC
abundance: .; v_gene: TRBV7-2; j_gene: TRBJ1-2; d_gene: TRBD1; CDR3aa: CASSLQLSDRLRGYTF; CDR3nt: TGTGCCAGCAGCTTACAGCTCTCGGACAGGCTACGTGGCTACACCTTC
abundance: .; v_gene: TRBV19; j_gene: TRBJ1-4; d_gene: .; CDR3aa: CASTFMLGVGEKLFF; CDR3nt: TGTGCCAGCACGTTTATGTTAGGGGTAGGAGAAAAACTGTTTTTT
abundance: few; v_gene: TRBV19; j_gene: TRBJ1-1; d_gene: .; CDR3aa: CASSIRDTMNTEAFF; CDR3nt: TGTGCCAGTAGTATTCGGGACACCATGAACACTGAAGCTTTCTTT
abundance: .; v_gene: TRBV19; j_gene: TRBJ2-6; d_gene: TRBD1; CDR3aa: CASSTGGSGANVLTF; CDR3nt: TGTGCCAGTAGTACAGGGGGCTCTGGGGCCAACGTCCTGACTTTC
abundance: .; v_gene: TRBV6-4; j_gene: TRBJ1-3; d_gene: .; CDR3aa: CASSDSRGASGNTIYF; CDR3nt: TGTGCCAGCAGTGACTCGCGGGGGGCCTCTGGAAACACCATATATTTT
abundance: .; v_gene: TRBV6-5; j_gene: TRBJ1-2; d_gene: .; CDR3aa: CASSYSGYGYTF; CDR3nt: TGTGCCAGCAGTTACTCTGGGTATGGCTACACCTTC
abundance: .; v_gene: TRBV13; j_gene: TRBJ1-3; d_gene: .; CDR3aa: CASSSFGYGNTIYF; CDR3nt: TGTGCCAGCAGCTCATTTGGATATGGAAACACCATATATTTT
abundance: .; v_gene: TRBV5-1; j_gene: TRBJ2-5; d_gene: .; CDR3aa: CASSLGSGRAQTQYF; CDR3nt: TGCGCCAGCAGCTTGGGTAGTGGCAGGGCACAGACCCAGTACTTC